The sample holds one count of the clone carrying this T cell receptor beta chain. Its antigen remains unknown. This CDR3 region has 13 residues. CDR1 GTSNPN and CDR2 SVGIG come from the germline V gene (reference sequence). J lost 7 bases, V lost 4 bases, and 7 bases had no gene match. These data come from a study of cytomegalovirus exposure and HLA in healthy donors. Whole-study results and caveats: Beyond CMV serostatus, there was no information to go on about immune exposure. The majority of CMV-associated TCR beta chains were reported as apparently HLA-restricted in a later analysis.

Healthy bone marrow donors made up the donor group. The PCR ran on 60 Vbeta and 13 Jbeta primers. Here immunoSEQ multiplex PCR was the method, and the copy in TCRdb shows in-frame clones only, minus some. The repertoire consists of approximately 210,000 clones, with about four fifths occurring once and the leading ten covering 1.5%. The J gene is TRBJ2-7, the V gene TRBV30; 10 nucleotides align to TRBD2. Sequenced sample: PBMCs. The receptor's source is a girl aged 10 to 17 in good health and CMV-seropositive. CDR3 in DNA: TGTGCCTGGAATCGAGGACTAGCGGCGGAGCAGTACTTC. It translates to CAWNRGLAAEQYF.